Below are 27 T cell receptor beta chains sequenced from a single sample in a study of blood T cell repertoires in COVID-19. The protocol was immunoSEQ multiplex PCR, while the TCRdb copy is restricted to in-frame clones and leaves out a portion. The sample has 150,000 to 200,000 clones; 81% are singletons. The source material was peripheral blood. Receptors were obtained from a middle-aged woman with COVID-19, enrolled during active disease.

The chain couples TRBV29-1 to TRBJ1-2; D unresolved. CDR3 length equals 15 residues. Trimming pared 0 bases from V and 8 bases from J, leaving 19 bases between. CDR1 is SQVTM and CDR2 is ANQGSEA in the germline V gene. The CDR3 spells CSVEDWQVPFYGYTF. CDR3 DNA: TGCAGCGTTGAAGATTGGCAGGTACCCTTTTACGGCTACACCTTC.

V gene TRBV5-6 combines with J gene TRBJ1-1; D perhaps matches TRBD1 (6 bases). Germline CDR1 SGHDT, CDR2 YYEEEE. This CDR3 contains 14 residues. Trimming removed 2 bases from V and 4 bases from J, with 12 bases in between. The CDR3 region is CASSLGGGGTEAFF. CDR3 sequence (DNA): TGTGCCAGCAGCTTAGGGGGTGGTGGCACTGAAGCTTTCTTT.

As to this clone: Other nucleotide sequences in the sample specify the same CDR3. The chain joins TRBV4-2 to TRBJ2-5, with D perhaps TRBD1 (6 bases). Trimming cost V 0 bases and J 4 bases, with 15 bases left between them. The CDR3 totals 16 residues. Germline CDR1 LGHNA, CDR2 YNFKEQ. As DNA, the CDR3 is TGTGCCAGCAGCCAAGATTTCCAGGGGCTCGGAGAGACCCAGTACTTC. Translated, it gives CASSQDFQGLGETQYF.

The J gene is TRBJ2-7, the V gene TRBV13; maybe TRBD2 (6 bases). The V gene lost 1 base and the J gene lost 4 bases, with 17 bases spanning the gap. The CDR3 runs to 16 residues. The V gene's germline CDR1 is PRHDT and CDR2 FYEKMQ (reference sequence). The CDR3 loop reads CASSLEASARGYEQYF. CDR3 sequence (DNA): TGTGCCAGCAGCTTAGAGGCTAGCGCAAGAGGGTACGAGCAGTACTTC.

The chain joins TRBV2 to TRBJ2-1; 10 bases agree with TRBD2. The germline V gene has CDR1 SNHLY and CDR2 FYNNEI. The CDR3 length is 14 residues. Trimming removed 5 bases from V and 8 bases from J; junction bases left unmatched: 6. Written as DNA, the CDR3 is TGTGCCAGCAGTTGGGCTAGCGGGAGCGATGAGCAGTTCTTC. This encodes CASSWASGSDEQFF.

V gene TRBV4-1 combines with J gene TRBJ1-5, with 9 positions matching TRBD1. The germline V gene encodes CDR1 MGHRA and CDR2 YSYEKL. V lost 2 bases, J lost 5 bases, and 4 bases stayed unmatched. The CDR3 totals 15 residues. The DNA of the CDR3 is TGCGCCAGCAGCCAACCGGGACAGGGACATCAGCCCCAGCATTTT. This encodes CASSQPGQGHQPQHF.

This clone has just a few counts. The chain employs TRBV18 and TRBJ2-7, with D perhaps matching TRBD1 (6 bases). CDR1 KGHSH and CDR2 LQKENI come from the germline V gene. Trimming left V 3 bases short and J 0 bases short, with 6 bases between. The CDR3 is 13 residues long. CDR3 residues: CASSPDSSYEQYF. The CDR3 DNA follows: TGTGCCAGCTCACCGGACAGCTCCTACGAGCAGTACTTC.

The V and J genes are TRBV4-2 and TRBJ2-7, with D possibly TRBD2 on 6 matching bases. Trimming shortened V by 1 base and J by 3 bases, and 13 bases separated the two germline ends. The CDR3 loop spans 15 amino acids. Germline CDR1 reads LGHNA; CDR2 reads YNFKEQ. The CDR3 coding sequence is TGTGCCAGCAGCCAAGTTGGAGGGTTAAGCTACGAGCAGTACGTC. This sequence encodes CASSQVGGLSYEQYV.

The chain combines TRBV18 with TRBJ1-2; 7 bases are a match to TRBD1. The germline CDR1 and CDR2 sequences are KGHSH and LQKENI. This CDR3 has 16 residues. The V and J ends lost 4 bases and 8 bases, in that order; junction bases with no gene match: 16. The CDR3 is CASSLQGGGRAGGYTF. CDR3 sequence (DNA): TGTGCCAGCTCACTACAAGGAGGGGGCAGGGCTGGAGGCTACACCTTC.

The genes are TRBV24-1 and TRBJ2-7; 7 bases agree with TRBD1. The V gene end was trimmed by 3 bases and the J gene end by 5 bases; junction bases not matched to a gene: 6. This CDR3 comprises 14 residues. Germline values: CDR1 KGHDR, CDR2 SFDVKD. CDR3 DNA: TGTGCCACCAGTGATCCACGACAGGGCCACGAGCAGTACTTC. Amino acid sequence: CATSDPRQGHEQYF.

On this clone itself: Other DNA sequences of this sample code for an identical CDR3. The chain uses TRBV19 and TRBJ1-5; weak D call: TRBD1 (6 bases). The V gene's germline CDR1 is LNHDA and CDR2 SQIVND (reference sequence). Trimming shortened V by 2 bases and J by 3 bases, and 8 bases separated the two germline ends. The CDR3 runs to 14 residues. Here the CDR3 reads CASSIRDTNQPQHF. The DNA for the CDR3 is TGTGCCAGTAGTATACGGGACACCAATCAGCCCCAGCATTTT.

The chain is built from TRBV5-5 and TRBJ1-2; 7 bases match TRBD1. The V gene end was trimmed by 5 bases and the J gene end by 6 bases; junction bases not matched to a gene: 13. CDR1 and CDR2 (germline): SGHKS, YYEKEE (reference sequence). This CDR3 comprises 15 residues. The CDR3, as DNA: TGTGCCAGCAGTCCCGGGGGACAGTTCAAACATGGCTACACCTTC. It is translated as CASSPGGQFKHGYTF.

DNA for the CDR3: TGTGCCAGCAGTGAGCGGGGGGGCTCTGGGGCCAACGTCCTGACTTTC. Translation: CASSERGGSGANVLTF. V and J are TRBV6-4 and TRBJ2-6; TRBD2 matches 9 bases. V dropped 3 bases and J dropped 0; count of bases not matched to a gene: 0. The germline V gene encodes CDR1 MRHNA and CDR2 SNTAGT. The CDR3 length is 16 residues.

The J gene is TRBJ1-1, the V gene TRBV30, with D possibly matching TRBD1 (5 bases). The CDR3 sequence is 14 residues long. Trimming left V 0 bases short and J 3 bases short, with 11 bases between. CDR1 and CDR2 (germline): GTSNPN, SVGIG (reference sequence). For the CDR3, the DNA is TGTGCCTGGAGTGTAGCAGGGAGGTACACTGAAGCTTTCTTT. Translated: CAWSVAGRYTEAFF.

The chain joins TRBV30 to TRBJ2-1, with 10 bases matching TRBD2. The CDR3 contains 13 residues. CDR1 GTSNPN and CDR2 SVGIG come from the germline V gene (reference sequence). Losses at the gene ends were 4 bases for V and 4 bases for J; bases not matched to a gene: 1. The CDR3 protein is CAWNSGRYNEQFF. The CDR3, as DNA: TGTGCCTGGAATAGCGGGAGGTACAATGAGCAGTTCTTC.

The chain couples TRBV7-6 to TRBJ2-1; 9 nucleotides match TRBD2. Germline lookup yields CDR1 SGHVS and CDR2 FNYEAQ. There are 18 residues in the CDR3. The J segment lost 7 bases and the V segment lost 1 base, leaving 14 bases of the junction unmatched. The CDR3 DNA reads as TGTGCCAGCAGCTTAGAAGTGGGTACTGGACTAGCGCTGAATGAGCAGTTCTTC. It yields the protein CASSLEVGTGLALNEQFF. Drawing the rest from reference TRBV7-6 and TRBJ2-1, the complete variable domain is GAGVSQSPRYKVTKRGQDVALRCDPISGHVSLYWYRQALGQGPEFLTYFNYEAQQDKSGLPNDRFSAERPEGSISTLTIQRTEQRDSAMYRCASSLEVGTGLALNEQFFGPGTRLTVL.

The count of this clone is one. J is TRBJ1-2 and V is TRBV30; TRBD1 matches at 9 bases. CDR1 and CDR2 from the germline V gene are GTSNPN and SVGIG (reference sequence). This CDR3 comprises 14 residues. Germline trimming cut 4 bases from V and 8 bases from J; bases unmatched to any gene: 11. The CDR3 DNA reads as TGTGCCTGGAACCGGGACAGGGTACTTGTAGGCTACACCTTC. It is translated as CAWNRDRVLVGYTF. Using reference TRBV30 and TRBJ1-2 for the parts outside the CDR3, the full variable domain is SQTIHQWPATLVQPVGSPLSLECTVEGTSNPNLYWYRQAAGRGLQLLFYSVGIGQISSEVPQNLSASRPQDRQFILSSKKLLLSDSGFYLCAWNRDRVLVGYTFGSGTRLTVV.

The rearrangement joins TRBV30 to TRBJ1-2, with 8 bases identical to TRBD1. V lost 2 bases, J lost 8 bases, and 7 bases stayed unmatched. The CDR3 loop spans 13 amino acids. Per the germline V gene, CDR1 is GTSNPN and CDR2 is SVGIG (reference sequence). The chain's CDR3 is CAWSTPPGGGYTF. CDR3 nucleotide sequence: TGTGCCTGGAGTACTCCACCAGGGGGCGGCTACACCTTC.

The rearrangement joins TRBV15 to TRBJ2-3, with 13 bases that match TRBD2. CDR3 length: 20 amino acids. The V gene end was trimmed by 0 bases and the J gene end by 4 bases; junction bases not matched to a gene: 13. Germline CDR1 and CDR2: LNHNV and YYDKDF (reference sequence). This CDR3 reads CATSRDPAVLAGGSADTQYF. The CDR3 coding sequence is TGTGCCACCAGCAGAGACCCGGCGGTACTAGCGGGGGGGAGCGCAGATACGCAGTATTTT. The whole variable domain, filled in from reference TRBV15 and TRBJ2-3, reads DAMVIQNPRYQVTQFGKPVTLSCSQTLNHNVMYWYQQKSSQAPKLLFHYYDKDFNNEADTPDNFQSRRPNTSFCFLDIRSPGLGDTAMYLCATSRDPAVLAGGSADTQYFGPGTRLTVL.

The gene calls are TRBV30 and TRBJ2-1; possibly TRBD2 for D (5 bases). V gave up 3 bases and J gave up 3 bases, with 12 bases separating them. Germline V gives CDR1 GTSNPN, CDR2 SVGIG (reference sequence). The CDR3 has 14 residues. CDR3 in DNA: TGTGCCTGGAGGAGGGTCGATGGCTACAATGAGCAGTTCTTC. Translation gives CAWRRVDGYNEQFF.

This clone came up a few times. The genes are TRBV14 and TRBJ2-2, with D possibly matching TRBD1 (6 bases). CDR1 and CDR2 (germline): SGHDN, FVKESK. This CDR3 comprises 16 residues. Trimming removed 3 bases from V and 1 base from J, with 12 bases in between. This CDR3 is CASSHRDKQNTGELFF. In DNA form, the CDR3 reads TGTGCCAGCAGCCACCGGGACAAACAGAACACCGGGGAGCTGTTTTTT.

The J gene is TRBJ2-3, the V gene TRBV5-4, with D maybe TRBD1 (6 bases). V shed 4 bases and J shed 1 base, with 13 bases lying between them. The CDR3 is made up of 15 amino acids. The germline gives CDR1 SGHNT, CDR2 YYREEE (reference sequence). In DNA form, the CDR3 reads TGTGCCAGCAGCCTACAGGGTAGCGGCACAGATACGCAGTATTTT. This encodes CASSLQGSGTDTQYF. Combining the CDR3 with reference TRBV5-4 and TRBJ2-3 gives the whole variable domain ETGVTQSPTHLIKTRGQQVTLRCSSQSGHNTVSWYQQALGQGPQFIFQYYREEENGRGNFPPRFSGLQFPNYSSELNVNALELDDSALYLCASSLQGSGTDTQYFGPGTRLTVL.

This clone turned up a few times. V usage is TRBV9 and J usage is TRBJ2-5; D gene unclear. Germline CDR1 is SGDLS and CDR2 is YYNGEE. The CDR3 has 15 residues. Trimming took off 0 bases at V and 0 bases at J, with 9 bases between the two ends. The chain's CDR3 is CASSVGSSNQETQYF. The DNA for the CDR3 is TGTGCCAGCAGCGTAGGCTCTAGTAACCAAGAGACCCAGTACTTC.

The chain couples TRBV28 to TRBJ2-1; TRBD2 is a possible D gene (5 bases). V was pared by 7 bases and J by 8 bases, with 21 bases between. CDR3 length equals 15 residues. CDR1 is MDHEN and CDR2 is SYDVKM in the germline V gene. The DNA for the CDR3 is TGTGCCAGCAATCTTTTACAGTCGGGGTCCCATGAGCAGTTCTTC. This translates into CASNLLQSGSHEQFF.

The gene calls are TRBV19 and TRBJ1-1, with TRBD1 as a possible D gene (5 bases). The CDR3 length is 14 residues. Germline V gene sequence: CDR1 LNHDA, CDR2 SQIVND (reference sequence). The V and J ends lost 6 bases and 5 bases respectively, with 16 bases between them. This chain's CDR3 is CASREGRDFTEAFF. CDR3 DNA: TGTGCCAGTAGGGAGGGGCGAGATTTTACTGAAGCTTTCTTT. Based on the CDR3 plus reference TRBV19 and TRBJ1-1, the full variable domain is DGGITQSPKYLFRKEGQNVTLSCEQNLNHDAMYWYRQDPGQGLRLIYYSQIVNDFQKGDIAEGYSVSREKKESFPLTVTSAQKNPTAFYLCASREGRDFTEAFFGQGTRLTVV.

This clone was seen only a few times. The chain employs TRBV9 and TRBJ2-7; no firm D call. CDR3 length: 13 amino acids. Trimming removed 5 bases at V and 0 bases at J, with 9 bases between. Germline V lookup: CDR1 SGDLS, CDR2 YYNGEE. In nucleotides, the CDR3 is TGTGCCAGCAGTGCAGGATTCTCCTACGAGCAGTACTTC. Amino acid sequence: CASSAGFSYEQYF. Together with reference TRBV9 and TRBJ2-7, the CDR3 gives the full variable domain: DSGVTQTPKHLITATGQRVTLRCSPRSGDLSVYWYQQSLDQGLQFLIQYYNGEERAKGNILERFSAQQFPDLHSELNLSSLELGDSALYFCASSAGFSYEQYFGPGTRLTVT.

The chain carries TRBV6-5 and TRBJ1-6; 7 bases map to TRBD1. J gave up 5 bases and V 3 bases, and 7 bases lay outside the gene matches. The CDR3 is made up of 16 amino acids. CDR1 MNHEY and CDR2 SVGAGI come from the germline V gene. The CDR3, as DNA: TGTGCCAGCAGTTATAGTCCGGGACAGAATAATTCACCCCTCCACTTT. This encodes CASSYSPGQNNSPLHF.